This T cell receptor beta chain was documented in a study of blood T cells in healthy people across ages. Looking at the study overall: About one barcoded beta molecule per two T cells was captured by template switching. General study points: More naive CD4+ cells and higher diversity marked long-lived donors relative to aged donors.

The CDR3 has 15 residues. V shed 4 bases, J shed 4 bases, and the junction held 7 bases outside the gene matches. CDR1 is SGHRS, CDR2 YFSETQ, per germline. Then a second PCR, running about 6 to 12 cycles, was carried out with a sample-barcoded 5' primer and a J-beta primer mix. There were at least 2.5 million CDR3-containing paired-end reads obtained from each sample. Using its own MiXCR run on the 5' RACE reads, TCRdb lists one record per CDR3 protein. Of more than 650,000 distinct CDR3 sequences in the sample, roughly 24% are singletons; the top ten hold under 3%. In this sample, this clonotype turned up a few times. Its target is not known. This same sample was also taken into another study, of T cells of mothers and their children.

This clonotype was obtained from a boy aged 5-17 years in good health. Input material: blood. The chain is built from TRBV5-1 and TRBJ2-1, with 8 bases identical to TRBD2. CDR3 sequence (DNA): TGCGCCAGCAGCCAAAGCGGGGGTGCTTACAATGAGCAGTTCTTC. Amino acid sequence: CASSQSGGAYNEQFF.